A single sample is the source of the 17 T cell receptor beta chains below, sequenced in a study of quantifying T cell responses using KT2 cells. Study as a whole: TCR alpha and beta constant-region primers primed reverse transcription of RNA.

The cDNA 3' end received a ligated oligonucleotide with a UMI. First-round PCR used roughly 4 cycles and beta primers RC1.1 and RC1.2 covering TRBC1 and TRBC2. TCRdb processed the UMI-ligation and nested PCR reads anew with MiXCR; each CDR3 protein has one entry. This repertoire shows over 35,000 distinct CDR3 sequences, about a sixth found once; its top ten account for over 40%. Material: PBMCs spiked with cells of the T cell clone KT2. These receptors came from a human donor.

This clonotype showed up just a few times. The rearrangement links TRBV14 to TRBJ2-7, with D unresolved. The CDR3 consists of 12 residues. The germline gives CDR1 SGHDN, CDR2 FVKESK. Trimming left V 4 bases short and J 7 bases short, with 11 bases between. CDR3 loop: CASSRSGGEQYF. Written as DNA, the CDR3 is TGTGCCAGCAGCCGGTCGGGTGGGGAGCAGTACTTC.

This sequence joins TRBV11-2 and TRBJ2-7; D is uncertain. CDR1 and CDR2 (germline): SGHAT, FQNNGV. Trimming pared 7 bases from V and 0 bases from J, leaving 16 bases between. The CDR3 is made up of 15 amino acids. The CDR3 coding sequence is TGTGCCAGCACGTCCTTGGGCGGTAGCTCCTACGAGCAGTACTTC. Its translation: CASTSLGGSSYEQYF.

Written as DNA, the CDR3 is TGTGCCAGCAGTCTACCTCAGGGTGGGGGCTACACCTTC. Translation gives CASSLPQGGGYTF. The chain uses TRBV27 and TRBJ1-2, with D possibly TRBD1 on 5 matching bases. The CDR3 totals 13 residues. Germline CDR1 reads MNHEY; CDR2 reads SMNVEV (reference sequence). V was cut by 5 bases and J by 8 bases, with 15 bases left in between.

The table lists this clonotype with many counts. V usage is TRBV9 and J usage is TRBJ2-3; a weak D match, TRBD2 (5 bases). Trimming shortened V by 0 bases and J by 1 base, and 12 bases separated the two germline ends. From germline, CDR1 is SGDLS and CDR2 YYNGEE. CDR3 length: 16 amino acids. CDR3 coding DNA: TGTGCCAGCAGCGTAGGGGGAGATGGCGGCACAGATACGCAGTATTTT. Translating gives CASSVGGDGGTDTQYF.

This sequence joins TRBV12-3 or TRBV12-4 and TRBJ2-3; no clear D. The V end lost 4 bases, the J end lost 2 bases, and 19 bases lay between the germline ends. The CDR3 loop spans 17 amino acids. CDR3 protein: CASSSSAPLGLTDTQYF. CDR3 in DNA: TGTGCCAGCAGTTCCTCCGCCCCCCTGGGCCTCACAGATACGCAGTATTTT.

This clonotype was detected only a few times. The chain links TRBV19 to TRBJ1-2, with no clear D. CDR3 length equals 15 residues. V lost 3 bases, J lost 4 bases, and 15 bases lay in between. Germline lookup yields CDR1 LNHDA and CDR2 SQIVND (reference sequence). The CDR3 spells CASSIFSAPIYGYTF. The CDR3 DNA sequence: TGTGCCAGTAGTATCTTCAGCGCACCAATCTATGGCTACACCTTC.

This clonotype was detected only a few times. This rearrangement joins TRBV4-3 to TRBJ2-5; D perhaps matches TRBD2 (5 bases). The CDR3 spans 14 residues. Trimming removed 0 bases at V and 2 bases at J, with 7 bases between. Germline CDR1 LGHNA, CDR2 YSLEER. CDR3: CASSQESGQETQYF. CDR3 DNA: TGCGCCAGCAGCCAAGAGAGCGGACAAGAGACCCAGTACTTC.

This clonotype was seen many times. The chain is built from TRBV6-1 and TRBJ1-1, with TRBD1 matching 7 bases. CDR1 and CDR2 from the germline V gene are MNHNS and SASEGT. This CDR3 has 15 amino acids. Germline trimming cut 8 bases from V and 3 bases from J; bases unmatched to any gene: 12. CDR3 sequence (DNA): TGTGCCAGCTTAAGGGGGCACCAGGGGGACACTGAAGCTTTCTTT. Its protein is CASLRGHQGDTEAFF.

The rearrangement uses TRBV11-3 and TRBJ2-7; 8 nucleotides align to TRBD2. Per the germline V gene, CDR1 is SGHNT and CDR2 is YENEEA. Trimming removed 6 bases from V and 5 bases from J; junction bases left unmatched: 9. There are 14 residues in the CDR3. The CDR3 reads CASRTGTSHDEQYF. The DNA of the CDR3 is TGTGCCAGCAGGACCGGGACTAGTCACGACGAGCAGTACTTC.

V gene TRBV7-2 combines with J gene TRBJ1-1; TRBD1 matches 9 bases. The CDR3 extends over 14 amino acids. J gave up 3 bases and V 5 bases, and 4 bases lay outside the gene matches. Per germline, CDR1 SGHTA and CDR2 FQGNSA. The CDR3 loop is CASSQGQGHTEAFF. In DNA, the CDR3 is TGTGCCAGCAGCCAGGGACAGGGCCACACTGAAGCTTTCTTT. Using reference TRBV7-2 and TRBJ1-1 for the parts outside the CDR3, the full variable domain is GAGVSQSPSNKVTEKGKDVELRCDPISGHTALYWYRQSLGQGLEFLIYFQGNSAPDKSGLPSDRFSAERTGGSVSTLTIQRTQQEDSAVYLCASSQGQGHTEAFFGQGTRLTVV.

This clonotype was counted at least ten times. The V and J genes are TRBV12-3 or TRBV12-4 and TRBJ1-5; D unclear. CDR3 size: 13 residues. Trimming cost V 7 bases and J 7 bases, with 14 bases left between them. The CDR3 nucleotides are TGTGCCAGCAACGTCGGTCGGAGGCAGCCCCAGCATTTT. It specifies CASNVGRRQPQHF.

The chain links TRBV4-3 to TRBJ2-4; D remains unclear. Between the trimmed V and J ends, which lost 1 base and 0 bases, there was a span of 7 bases. The V gene's germline CDR1 is LGHNA and CDR2 YSLEER. The CDR3 consists of 15 residues. The CDR3 here is CASSQVRQAKNIQYF. CDR3 DNA sequence: TGCGCCAGCAGCCAAGTTCGACAAGCCAAAAACATTCAGTACTTC.

The chain couples TRBV6-1 to TRBJ1-2; D remains unclear. V gave up 2 bases and J gave up 4 bases, with 8 bases separating them. Germline CDR1 is MNHNS and CDR2 is SASEGT. The CDR3 has 13 residues. The CDR3 sequence: CASSESRFYGYTF. The CDR3 region has the DNA TGTGCCAGCAGTGAATCTAGATTCTATGGCTACACCTTC.

A few counts support this clonotype. The rearrangement joins TRBV7-2 to TRBJ1-2, with a tentative D call TRBD1 (5 bases). V lost 8 bases and J lost 11, with 18 bases in between. The CDR3 runs to 12 residues. The V gene's germline CDR1 is SGHTA and CDR2 FQGNSA. CDR3 sequence reads: CASPGQGRIYTF. CDR3 coding DNA: TGTGCCAGCCCGGGGCAGGGAAGGATTTACACCTTC. The variable domain in full, with the rest retrieved from reference TRBV7-2 and TRBJ1-2, is GAGVSQSPSNKVTEKGKDVELRCDPISGHTALYWYRQSLGQGLEFLIYFQGNSAPDKSGLPSDRFSAERTGGSVSTLTIQRTQQEDSAVYLCASPGQGRIYTFGSGTRLTVV.

This clonotype turned up a few times. This chain joins TRBV5-6 and TRBJ2-7; 7 bases fit TRBD1. The CDR3 length is 15 residues. Trimming took 0 bases from V and 0 from J; bases not matched to a gene: 3. CDR1 SGHDT and CDR2 YYEEEE come from the germline V gene. The CDR3 bases are TGTGCCAGCAGCTTGGCCGGGACAGACTCCTACGAGCAGTACTTC. This sequence encodes CASSLAGTDSYEQYF. The complete variable domain, with remaining parts taken from reference TRBV5-6 and TRBJ2-7, reads DAGVTQSPTHLIKTRGQQVTLRCSPKSGHDTVSWYQQALGQGPQFIFQYYEEEERQRGNFPDRFSGHQFPNYSSELNVNALLLGDSALYLCASSLAGTDSYEQYFGPGTRLTVT.

This clonotype has a handful of counts. The rearrangement uses TRBV29-1 and TRBJ2-1; D possibly uses TRBD1 or TRBD2 (5 bases each). Germline values: CDR1 SQVTM, CDR2 ANQGSEA. The CDR3 contains 16 residues. The V end was cut by 4 bases, the J end by 8 bases, with 24 bases between. The CDR3 nucleotides read TGCAGCGTTGGAGGTTCCGGGACCCAGTGGAGGTATGAGCAGTTCTTC. It is translated as CSVGGSGTQWRYEQFF.

This clonotype was observed a handful of times. The rearrangement links TRBV12-3 or TRBV12-4 to TRBJ2-5; the match to TRBD2 covers 9 bases. The length of the CDR3 is 16 residues. The junction had 11 bases not matched to a gene; V was cut back by 5 bases and J by 4 bases. CDR3 in amino acids: CASSLSWGLARETQYF. The CDR3 nucleotides are TGTGCCAGCAGTCTTTCCTGGGGACTAGCACGAGAGACCCAGTACTTC.